This T cell receptor beta chain was retrieved from a study of blood T cell repertoires in COVID-19. Overall study: PBMCs, B-cell-depleted T cells, or T cells provided the cDNA or gDNA that made up the material.

The CDR3 runs to 14 residues. Per the germline V gene, CDR1 is GTSNPN and CDR2 is SVGIG (reference sequence). The V end lost 1 base, the J end lost 3 bases, and 7 bases lay between the germline ends. Method: immunoSEQ multiplex PCR; TCRdb's copy keeps in-frame clones and lacks some. The repertoire has a few hundred thousand clones, around 88% of them found once; the top ten carry 5.5% to 8.5%. The chain links TRBV30 to TRBJ2-6, with TRBD2 as a possible D gene (6 bases). The sequence was collected from a woman aged 30 to 39 who had recovered from COVID-19. Sequenced sample: peripheral blood. The CDR3, as DNA: TGTGCCTGGAGTGCGGGGGATGGGGCCAACGTCCTGACTTTC. Translation gives CAWSAGDGANVLTF.